This T cell receptor beta chain was retrieved from a study of control samples from healthy donors and cancer patients. Method: immunoSEQ multiplex PCR; TCRdb's copy keeps in-frame clones and lacks some. The table lists approximately 110,000 clones, just over 90% of them singletons. The ends were cut back, 6 bases at V and 0 bases at J, with 14 bases in the middle. Germline-derived CDR1 and CDR2 are MNHNY and SVGAGI (reference sequence). This CDR3 contains 15 residues. The receptor was isolated from a woman between 18 and 30 years old in good health. The chain uses TRBV6-6 and TRBJ1-2, with D possibly being TRBD1 (6 bases). The sequencing input was blood. The CDR3 coding sequence is TGTGCCAGCAGGTACAGGGAAGGGACTAACTATGGCTACACCTTC. This sequence encodes CASRYREGTNYGYTF.